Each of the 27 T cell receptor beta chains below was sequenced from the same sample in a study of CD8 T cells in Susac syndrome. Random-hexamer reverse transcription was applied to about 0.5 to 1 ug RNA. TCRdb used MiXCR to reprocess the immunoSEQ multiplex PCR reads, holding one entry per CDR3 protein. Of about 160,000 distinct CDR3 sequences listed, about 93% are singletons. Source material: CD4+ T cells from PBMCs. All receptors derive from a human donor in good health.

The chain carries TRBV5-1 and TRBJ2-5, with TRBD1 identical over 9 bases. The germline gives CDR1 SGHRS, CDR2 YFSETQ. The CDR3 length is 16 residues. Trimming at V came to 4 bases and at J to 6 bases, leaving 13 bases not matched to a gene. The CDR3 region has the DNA TGCGCCAGCAGCGAGGAAAGGGACAGGGAAGACCAGACCCAGTACTTC. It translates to CASSEERDREDQTQYF.

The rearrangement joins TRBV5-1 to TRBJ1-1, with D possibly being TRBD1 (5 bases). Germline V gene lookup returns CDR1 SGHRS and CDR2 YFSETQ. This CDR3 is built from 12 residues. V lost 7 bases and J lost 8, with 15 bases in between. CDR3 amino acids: CASSPWEGEAFF. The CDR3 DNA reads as TGCGCCAGCTCTCCCTGGGAGGGGGAAGCTTTCTTT.

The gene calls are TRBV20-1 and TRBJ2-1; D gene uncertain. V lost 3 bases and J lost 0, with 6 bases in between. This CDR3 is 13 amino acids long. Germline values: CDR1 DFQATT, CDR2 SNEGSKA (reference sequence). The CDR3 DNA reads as TGCAGTGCTAGGCCCAACTCCTACAATGAGCAGTTCTTC. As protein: CSARPNSYNEQFF.

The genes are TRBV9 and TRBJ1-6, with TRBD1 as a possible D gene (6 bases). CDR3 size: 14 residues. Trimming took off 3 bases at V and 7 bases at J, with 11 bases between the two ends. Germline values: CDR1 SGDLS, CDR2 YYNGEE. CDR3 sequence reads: CASSAQGQNSPLHF. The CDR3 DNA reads TGTGCCAGCAGCGCACAGGGTCAGAATTCACCCCTCCACTTT.

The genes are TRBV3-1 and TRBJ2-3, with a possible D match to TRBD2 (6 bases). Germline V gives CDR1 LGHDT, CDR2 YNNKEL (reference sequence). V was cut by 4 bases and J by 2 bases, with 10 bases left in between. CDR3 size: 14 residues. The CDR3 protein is CASSPGTHTDTQYF. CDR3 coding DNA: TGTGCCAGCAGCCCGGGGACTCACACAGATACGCAGTATTTT.

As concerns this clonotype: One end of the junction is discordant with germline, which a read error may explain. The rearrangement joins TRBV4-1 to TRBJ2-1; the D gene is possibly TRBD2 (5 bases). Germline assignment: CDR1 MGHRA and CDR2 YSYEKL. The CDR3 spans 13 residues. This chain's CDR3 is CASSQEEVPLLIF. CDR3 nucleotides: TGCGCCAGCAGCCAAGAGGAGGTCCCCCTTTTAATCTTC.

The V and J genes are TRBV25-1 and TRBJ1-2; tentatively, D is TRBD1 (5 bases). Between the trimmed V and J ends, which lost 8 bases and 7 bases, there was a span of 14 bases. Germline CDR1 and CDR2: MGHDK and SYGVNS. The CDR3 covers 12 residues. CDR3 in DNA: TGTGCCAGCTCCCGGGACTGGTTTGGCTACACCTTC. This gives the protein CASSRDWFGYTF.

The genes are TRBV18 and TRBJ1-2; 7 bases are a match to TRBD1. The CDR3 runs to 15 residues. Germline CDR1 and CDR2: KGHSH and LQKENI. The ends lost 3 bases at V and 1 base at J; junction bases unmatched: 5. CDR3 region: CASSPGTANNYGYTF. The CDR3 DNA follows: TGTGCCAGCTCACCCGGGACAGCTAATAACTATGGCTACACCTTC. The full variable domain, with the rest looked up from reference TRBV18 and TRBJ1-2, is NAGVMQNPRHLVRRRGQEARLRCSPMKGHSHVYWYRQLPEEGLKFMVYLQKENIIDESGMPKERFSAEFPKEGPSILRIQQVVRGDSAAYFCASSPGTANNYGYTFGSGTRLTVV.

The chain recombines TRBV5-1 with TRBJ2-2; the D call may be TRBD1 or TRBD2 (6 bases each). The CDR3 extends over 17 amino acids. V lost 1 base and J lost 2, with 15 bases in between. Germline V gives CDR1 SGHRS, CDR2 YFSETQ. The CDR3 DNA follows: TGCGCCAGCAGCTTGAGCACAGGGACTCTAAACACCGGGGAGCTGTTTTTT. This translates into CASSLSTGTLNTGELFF.

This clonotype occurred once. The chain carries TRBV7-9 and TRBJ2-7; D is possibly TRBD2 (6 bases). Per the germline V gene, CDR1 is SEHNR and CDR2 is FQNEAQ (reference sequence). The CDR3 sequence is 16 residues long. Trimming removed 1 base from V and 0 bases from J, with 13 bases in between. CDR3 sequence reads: CASSLGGGHRSYEQYF. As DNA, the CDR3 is TGTGCCAGCAGCTTAGGGGGAGGACACCGCTCCTACGAGCAGTACTTC.

The CDR3 DNA reads as TGTGCCAGCAGGAGGGGGGTTCAAGGGCCGAACACCGGGGAGCTGTTTTTT. It is translated as CASRRGVQGPNTGELFF. The chain couples TRBV5-4 to TRBJ2-2; either TRBD1 or TRBD2 may fit D (6 bases each). The germline V gene encodes CDR1 SGHNT and CDR2 YYREEE (reference sequence). Trimming stripped 5 bases from V and 0 bases from J, with 17 bases between. The CDR3 length is 17 residues.

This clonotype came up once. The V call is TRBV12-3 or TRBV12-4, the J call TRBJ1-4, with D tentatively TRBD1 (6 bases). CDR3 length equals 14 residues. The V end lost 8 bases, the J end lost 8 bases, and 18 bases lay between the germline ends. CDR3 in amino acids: CASRTARGGEKLFF. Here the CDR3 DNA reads TGTGCCAGCCGTACCGCCAGGGGAGGCGAAAAACTGTTTTTT.

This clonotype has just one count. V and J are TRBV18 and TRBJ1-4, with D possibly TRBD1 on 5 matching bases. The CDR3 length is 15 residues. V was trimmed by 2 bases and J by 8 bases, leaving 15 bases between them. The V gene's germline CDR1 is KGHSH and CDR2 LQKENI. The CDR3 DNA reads TGTGCCAGCTCACCAACCCGGGGGGTCGACGAAAAACTGTTTTTT. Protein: CASSPTRGVDEKLFF.

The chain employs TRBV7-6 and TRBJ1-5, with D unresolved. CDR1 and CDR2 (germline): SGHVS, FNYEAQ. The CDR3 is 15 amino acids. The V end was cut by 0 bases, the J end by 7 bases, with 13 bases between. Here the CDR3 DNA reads TGTGCCAGCAGCTTAGCTTCGGGGTTCAACCAGCCCCAGCATTTT. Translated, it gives CASSLASGFNQPQHF.

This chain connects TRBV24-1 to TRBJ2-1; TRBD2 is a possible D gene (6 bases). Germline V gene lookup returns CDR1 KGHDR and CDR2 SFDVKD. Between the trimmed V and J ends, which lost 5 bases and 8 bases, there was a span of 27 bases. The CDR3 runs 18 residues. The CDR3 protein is CATSVRVQASAPGDEQFF. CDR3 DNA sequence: TGTGCCACCAGTGTTCGGGTTCAGGCTAGCGCCCCGGGCGATGAGCAGTTCTTC.

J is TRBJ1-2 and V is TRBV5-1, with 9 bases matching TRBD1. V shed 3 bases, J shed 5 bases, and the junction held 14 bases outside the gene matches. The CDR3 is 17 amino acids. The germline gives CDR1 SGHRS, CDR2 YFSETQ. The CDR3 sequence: CASSSGQGRGYEYGYTF. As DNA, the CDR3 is TGCGCCAGCAGCTCGGGACAGGGAAGAGGATACGAATATGGCTACACCTTC.

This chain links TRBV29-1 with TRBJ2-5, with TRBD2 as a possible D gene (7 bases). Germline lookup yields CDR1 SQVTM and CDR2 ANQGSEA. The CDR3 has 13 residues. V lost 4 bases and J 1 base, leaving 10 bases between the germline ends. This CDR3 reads CSVVRGPQETQYF. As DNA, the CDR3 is TGCAGCGTTGTGCGGGGGCCCCAAGAGACCCAGTACTTC.

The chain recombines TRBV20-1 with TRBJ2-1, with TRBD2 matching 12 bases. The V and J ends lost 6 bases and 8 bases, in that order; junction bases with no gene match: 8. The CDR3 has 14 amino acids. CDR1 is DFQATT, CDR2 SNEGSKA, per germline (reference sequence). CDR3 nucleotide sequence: TGCAGTGCCCCCTGGACTAGCGGGGCGGATGAGCAGTTCTTC. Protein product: CSAPWTSGADEQFF.

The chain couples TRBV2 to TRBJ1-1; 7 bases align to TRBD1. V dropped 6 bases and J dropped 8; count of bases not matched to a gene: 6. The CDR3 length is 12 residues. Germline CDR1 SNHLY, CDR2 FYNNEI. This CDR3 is CASSPRDREAFF. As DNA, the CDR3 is TGTGCCAGCAGCCCCAGGGACAGAGAAGCTTTCTTT.

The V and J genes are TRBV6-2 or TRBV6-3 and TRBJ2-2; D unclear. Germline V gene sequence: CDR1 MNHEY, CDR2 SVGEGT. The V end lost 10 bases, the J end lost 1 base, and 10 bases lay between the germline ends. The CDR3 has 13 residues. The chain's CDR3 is CATVDQNTGELFF. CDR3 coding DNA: TGTGCCACCGTAGACCAGAACACCGGGGAGCTGTTTTTT.

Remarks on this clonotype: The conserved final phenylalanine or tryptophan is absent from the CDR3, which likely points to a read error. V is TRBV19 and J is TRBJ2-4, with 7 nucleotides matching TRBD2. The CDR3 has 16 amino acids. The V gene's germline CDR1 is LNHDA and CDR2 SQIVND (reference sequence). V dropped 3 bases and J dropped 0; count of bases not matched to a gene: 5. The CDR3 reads CASSIGLAVAKNIQYL. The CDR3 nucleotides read TGTGCCAGTAGTATCGGGCTAGCGGTAGCCAAAAACATTCAGTACCTC.

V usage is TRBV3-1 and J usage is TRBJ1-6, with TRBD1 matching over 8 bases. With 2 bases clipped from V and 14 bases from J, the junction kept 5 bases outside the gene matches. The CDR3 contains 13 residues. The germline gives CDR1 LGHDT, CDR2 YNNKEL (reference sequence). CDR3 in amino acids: CASSQTDRAALHF. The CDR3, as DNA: TGTGCCAGCAGCCAAACGGACAGGGCGGCCCTCCACTTT.

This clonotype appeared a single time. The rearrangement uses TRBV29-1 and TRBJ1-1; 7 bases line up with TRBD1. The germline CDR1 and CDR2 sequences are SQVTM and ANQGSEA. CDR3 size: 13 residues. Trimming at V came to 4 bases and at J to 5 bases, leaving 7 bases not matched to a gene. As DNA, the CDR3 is TGCAGCGTTGGTTCCGAGGGGGCTACTGAAGCTTTCTTT. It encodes CSVGSEGATEAFF.

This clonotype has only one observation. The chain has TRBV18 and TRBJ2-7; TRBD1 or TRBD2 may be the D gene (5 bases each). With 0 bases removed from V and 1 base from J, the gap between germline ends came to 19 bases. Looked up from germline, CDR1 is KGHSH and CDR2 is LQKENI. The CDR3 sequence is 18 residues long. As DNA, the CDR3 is TGTGCCAGCTCACCACCGTTTACCTGGGGGACCCCTTCCTACGAGCAGTACTTC. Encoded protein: CASSPPFTWGTPSYEQYF.

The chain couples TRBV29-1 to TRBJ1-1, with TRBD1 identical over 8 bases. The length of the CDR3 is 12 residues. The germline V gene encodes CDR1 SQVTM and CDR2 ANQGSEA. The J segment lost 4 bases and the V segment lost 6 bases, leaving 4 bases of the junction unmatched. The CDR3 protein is CSVWTGTTEAFF. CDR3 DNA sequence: TGCAGCGTCTGGACAGGGACCACTGAAGCTTTCTTT.

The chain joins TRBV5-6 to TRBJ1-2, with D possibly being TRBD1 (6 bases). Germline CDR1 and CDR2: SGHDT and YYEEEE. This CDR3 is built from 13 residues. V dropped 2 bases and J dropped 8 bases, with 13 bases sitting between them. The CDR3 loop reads CASSLTGKGGYTF. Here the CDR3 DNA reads TGTGCCAGCAGCTTAACAGGGAAAGGGGGCTACACCTTC.

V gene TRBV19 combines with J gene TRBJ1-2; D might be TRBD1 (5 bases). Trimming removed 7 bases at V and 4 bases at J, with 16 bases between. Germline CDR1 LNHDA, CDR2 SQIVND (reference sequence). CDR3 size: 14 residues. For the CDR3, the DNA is TGTGCCAGTAACCCAGACAGTCTGCCCTATGGCTACACCTTC. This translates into CASNPDSLPYGYTF.